This TCR beta chain was observed in a study of OX40 agonist ivuxolimab in advanced cancers. Looking at the study overall: Ivuxolimab was an agonistic, fully human IgG2 monoclonal antibody directed against OX40 (CD134), a costimulatory receptor. The paper reports the monotherapy dose-escalation portion (N of about 50 patients) of the phase I ivuxolimab trial. Of the approximately 50 dose-escalation patients, hepatocellular carcinoma was present in around 20, melanoma in approximately 15, renal cell carcinoma in 9 and head and neck cancer in 9. Patients were allowed to have had prior anti-PD-1, anti-PD-L1 or anti-CTLA-4 therapy, and roughly 40% of the dose-escalation patients had previously received checkpoint inhibitors. Intravenous ivuxolimab was administered to patients every 2 weeks at six dose levels: 0.01, 0.1, 0.3, 1.5, 3 and 10 mg/kg. Partial responses occurred in three dose-escalation patients: two with cutaneous melanoma and one with hepatocellular carcinoma. A male proportion of 82.7% and a mean age of approximately 62 years, ranging from 23 to 79, were recorded for the dose-escalation cohort. The point of sequencing TCRbeta in the periphery was to test whether ivuxolimab changed TCR sequence diversity and drove clonal T-cell expansion. What the authors observed across the whole study: After ivuxolimab, expanded clones were on average more numerous among CD8+ T cells than among CD4+ T cells. At doses from 0.1 to 3.0 mg/kg, clonal expansion was seen in both CD4+ and CD8+ blood T cells between baseline and week 6. In the 0.1-3.0 mg/kg groups, partial responders were among the patients with the lowest normalized peripheral clonal expansion, particularly in CD8+ T cells. Low levels of normalized T-cell clonal expansion were also shown by some nonresponding patients. Which antigens the clonally expanded peripheral T cells were specific for was not determined.

The trial excluded patients who had a history of autoimmune disease or who were on systemic immunosuppression. In every dose cohort, peripheral blood was drawn for TCR sequencing at baseline, cycle 4 day 1, and cycle 7 day 1. Samples were obtained from an open-label, multicenter, first-in-human phase I dose-escalation trial of ivuxolimab. Adults with locally advanced or metastatic head and neck squamous cell, hepatocellular, melanoma or renal cell carcinoma were enrolled in the trial. Before TCR sequencing, CD4+ T cells and CD8+ T cells from peripheral blood were sorted into separate populations. CDR1 and CDR2 (SEHNR, FQNEAQ) derive from the germline V gene (reference sequence). Unmatched junction bases come to 3, with V trimmed by 5 bases and J by 0 bases. The CDR3 covers 15 residues, taking in both the cysteine and the phenylalanine. This entry keeps only the CDR3 DNA: 45 bases, framed from base 1.

Genomic DNA was isolated from the sorted cells so that the TCRbeta CDR3 region could be sequenced. The immunoSEQ Assay was used to sequence the TCRbeta CDR3 regions. TCRdb's version of the immuneACCESS table is confined to in-frame rearrangements and falls short of the full clone set. An unresolved V gene accounts for under half of the shortfall where checked; the remainder is of unknown origin. In this sample the table shows over 70,000 clones, roughly three quarters of which occur a single time. The top ten clonotypes cover about 5.4% of the sample. On this clone: Its antigen is currently not known. No clone much larger than this one lies a single base away; base qualities are absent.

The rearranged segments are TRBV7-9 and TRBJ1-3, with 8 bases matching TRBD1. The sample was CD4+ or CD8+ T cells sorted from blood, taken in a trial of the OX40 agonist ivuxolimab. This TCR derives from an adult with an advanced solid tumor such as melanoma, head and neck, liver or kidney cancer. The DNA sequence is as follows: TGTGCCAGCAGCAGAACAGGGGGCTCTGGAAACACCATATATTTT. Its protein reads: CASSRTGGSGNTIYF.